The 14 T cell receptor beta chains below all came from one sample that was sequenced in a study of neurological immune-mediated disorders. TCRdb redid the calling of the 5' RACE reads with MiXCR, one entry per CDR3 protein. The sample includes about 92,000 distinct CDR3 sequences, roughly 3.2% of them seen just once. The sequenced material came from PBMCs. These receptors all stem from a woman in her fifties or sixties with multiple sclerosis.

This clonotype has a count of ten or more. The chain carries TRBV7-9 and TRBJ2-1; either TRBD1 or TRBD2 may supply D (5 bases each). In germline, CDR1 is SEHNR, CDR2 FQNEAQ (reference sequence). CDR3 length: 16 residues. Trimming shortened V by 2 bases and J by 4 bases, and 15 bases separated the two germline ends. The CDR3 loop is CASSLSGRWGYNEQFF. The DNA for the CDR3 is TGTGCCAGCAGCTTAAGTGGCCGTTGGGGGTACAATGAGCAGTTCTTC.

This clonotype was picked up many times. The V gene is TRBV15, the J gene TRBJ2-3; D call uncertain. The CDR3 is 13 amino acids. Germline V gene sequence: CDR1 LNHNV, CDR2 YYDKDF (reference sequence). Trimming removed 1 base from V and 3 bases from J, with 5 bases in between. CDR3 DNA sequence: TGTGCCACCAGCAGAGCCCTTACAGATACGCAGTATTTT. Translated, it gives CATSRALTDTQYF.

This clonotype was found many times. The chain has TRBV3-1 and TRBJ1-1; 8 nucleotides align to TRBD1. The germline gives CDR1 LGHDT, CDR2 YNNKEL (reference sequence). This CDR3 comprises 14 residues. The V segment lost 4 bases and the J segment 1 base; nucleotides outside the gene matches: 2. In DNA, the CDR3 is TGTGCCAGCAGCCTAGACAGGGGGAACACTGAAGCTTTCTTT. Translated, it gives CASSLDRGNTEAFF.

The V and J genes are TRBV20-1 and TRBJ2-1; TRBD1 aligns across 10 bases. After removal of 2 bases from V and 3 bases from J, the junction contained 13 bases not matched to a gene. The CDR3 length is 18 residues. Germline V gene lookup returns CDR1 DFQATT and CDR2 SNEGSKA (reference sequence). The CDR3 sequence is CSARPPVTGGYFYNEQFF. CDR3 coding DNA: TGCAGTGCTAGACCCCCCGTGACAGGGGGCTATTTCTACAATGAGCAGTTCTTC.

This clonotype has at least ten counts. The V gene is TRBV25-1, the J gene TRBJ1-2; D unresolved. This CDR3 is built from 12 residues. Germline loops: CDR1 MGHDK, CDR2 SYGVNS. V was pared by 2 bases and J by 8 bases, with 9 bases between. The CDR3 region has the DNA TGTGCCAGCAGTGAACGGGTGGGAGGCTACACCTTC. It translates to CASSERVGGYTF.

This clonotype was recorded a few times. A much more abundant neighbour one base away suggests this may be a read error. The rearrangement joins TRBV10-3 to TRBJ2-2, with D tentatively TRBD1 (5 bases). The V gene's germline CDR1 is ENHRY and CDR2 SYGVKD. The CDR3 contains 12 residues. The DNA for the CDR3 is TGTGACATCAGGGCGGAAGTCGGGGAGCTGTTTTTT. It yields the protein CDIRAEVGELFF.

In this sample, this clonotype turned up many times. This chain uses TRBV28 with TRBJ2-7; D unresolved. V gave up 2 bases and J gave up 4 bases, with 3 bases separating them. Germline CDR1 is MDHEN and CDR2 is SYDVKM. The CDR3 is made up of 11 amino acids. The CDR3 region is CASSLKYEQYF. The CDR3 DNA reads TGTGCCAGCAGTTTAAAGTACGAGCAGTACTTC.

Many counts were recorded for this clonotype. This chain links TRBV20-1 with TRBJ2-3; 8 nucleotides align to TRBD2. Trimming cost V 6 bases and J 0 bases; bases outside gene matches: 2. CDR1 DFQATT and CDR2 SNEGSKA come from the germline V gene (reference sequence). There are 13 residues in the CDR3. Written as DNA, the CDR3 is TGCAGTGCCGGCGGGGGGAGCACAGATACGCAGTATTTT. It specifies CSAGGGSTDTQYF.

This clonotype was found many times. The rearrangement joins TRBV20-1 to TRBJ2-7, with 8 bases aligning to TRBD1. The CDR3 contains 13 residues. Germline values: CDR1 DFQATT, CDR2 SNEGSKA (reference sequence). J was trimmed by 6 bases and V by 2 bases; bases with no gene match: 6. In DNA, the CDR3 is TGCAGTGCTAGAACCAGGGGGCTCGTCGAGCAGTACTTC. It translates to CSARTRGLVEQYF.

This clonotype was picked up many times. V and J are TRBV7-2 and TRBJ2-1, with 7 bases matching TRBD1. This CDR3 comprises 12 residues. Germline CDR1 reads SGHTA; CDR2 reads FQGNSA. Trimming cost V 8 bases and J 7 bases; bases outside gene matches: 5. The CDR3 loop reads CASQGDGNEQFF. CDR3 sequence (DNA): TGTGCCAGCCAGGGGGACGGTAATGAGCAGTTCTTC.

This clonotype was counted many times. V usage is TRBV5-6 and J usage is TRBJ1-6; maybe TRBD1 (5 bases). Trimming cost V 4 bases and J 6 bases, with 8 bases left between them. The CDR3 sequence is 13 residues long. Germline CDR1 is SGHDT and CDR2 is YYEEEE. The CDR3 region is CASSEDINSPLHF. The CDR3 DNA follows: TGTGCCAGCAGCGAGGACATTAATTCACCCCTCCACTTT.

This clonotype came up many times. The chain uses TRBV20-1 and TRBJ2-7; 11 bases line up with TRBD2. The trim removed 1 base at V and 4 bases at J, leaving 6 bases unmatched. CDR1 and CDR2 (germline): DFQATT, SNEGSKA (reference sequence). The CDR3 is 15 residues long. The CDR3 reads CSARVLAGDLYEQYF. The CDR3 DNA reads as TGCAGTGCTAGAGTACTAGCGGGGGATTTATACGAGCAGTACTTC.

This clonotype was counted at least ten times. CDR3 sequence (DNA): TGTGCCAGCAGCTCTACAGGGATTAGGGGCTACACCTTC. It encodes CASSSTGIRGYTF. The genes are TRBV7-9 and TRBJ1-2; perhaps TRBD1 as D (6 bases). V was pared by 4 bases and J by 8 bases, with 14 bases between. The CDR3 length is 13 residues. The germline V gene encodes CDR1 SEHNR and CDR2 FQNEAQ (reference sequence).

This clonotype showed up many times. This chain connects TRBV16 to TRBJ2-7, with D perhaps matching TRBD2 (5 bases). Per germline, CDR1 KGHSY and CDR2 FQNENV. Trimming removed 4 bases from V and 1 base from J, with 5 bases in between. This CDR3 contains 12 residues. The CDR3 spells CASSRESYEQYF. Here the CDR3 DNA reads TGTGCCAGCAGCCGGGAGTCCTACGAGCAGTACTTC.